The subject of this entry is one TCR beta chain. Original analysis: The authors estimated nucleated cell counts from reference gene primer amplification. The repertoire was sequenced with immunoSEQ multiplex PCR; TCRdb's copy has only in-frame clones and lacks some. The D gene and trimming were derived from the DNA, and the V and J assignments and clone size from that table. The table shows 65,000 to 95,000 clones, with about four fifths occurring only once. This sample was included in a study of blood T cell repertoires in COVID-19. Study-level background: From the United States, Italy and Spain came samples of acute and convalescent COVID-19. PBMCs, B-cell-depleted T cells, or T cells were the source of the cDNA or gDNA that made up the material.

The length of the CDR3 is 15 residues. Germline loops: CDR1 SGHAT, CDR2 FQNNGV. Trimming removed 3 bases from V and 7 bases from J; junction bases left unmatched: 8. The origin of this receptor is a human donor in a cohort sampled during active COVID-19. The chain recombines TRBV11-2 with TRBJ2-3; TRBD2 matches at 9 bases. Sequenced: peripheral blood. This CDR3 reads CASSFSGGHINTQYF. Written as DNA, the CDR3 is TGTGCCAGCAGCTTTAGCGGGGGACACATTAATACGCAGTATTTT. Full variable domain (outside the CDR3, taken from reference TRBV11-2 and TRBJ2-3): EAGVAQSPRYKIIEKRQSVAFWCNPISGHATLYWYQQILGQGPKLLIQFQNNGVVDDSQLPKDRFSAERLKGVDSTLKIQPAKLEDSAVYLCASSFSGGHINTQYFGPGTRLTVL.